Below, 20 T cell receptor beta chains from the same sample are listed, as sequenced in a study of blood T cell repertoires in COVID-19. Produced via immunoSEQ multiplex PCR; TCRdb's table is partial and in-frame only. This sample yields tens of thousands of clones, of which 70% to 80% are seen a single time; approximately 18% belongs to the top ten. The source material was peripheral blood. These receptors all stem from a man aged 60-69 years with acute or convalescent COVID-19.

This sequence joins TRBV6-5 and TRBJ2-5, with a weak D call TRBD1 (7 bases). The CDR3 has 15 amino acids. Trimming left V 3 bases short and J 0 bases short, with 11 bases between. Germline CDR1 MNHEY, CDR2 SVGAGI. The CDR3: CASSYSGGYQETQYF. The DNA for the CDR3 is TGTGCCAGCAGTTATTCAGGGGGGTACCAAGAGACCCAGTACTTC.

The rearrangement uses TRBV4-1 and TRBJ2-1, with 9 nucleotides matching TRBD1. The ends lost 4 bases at V and 4 bases at J; junction bases unmatched: 5. The CDR3 has 15 amino acids. Germline V gene sequence: CDR1 MGHRA, CDR2 YSYEKL. Written as DNA, the CDR3 is TGCGCCAGCAGCCTACGGGACAGGGCATACAATGAGCAGTTCTTC. It specifies CASSLRDRAYNEQFF.

This chain connects TRBV6-5 to TRBJ1-3; TRBD1 matches at 7 bases. The CDR3 contains 15 residues. CDR1 and CDR2 (germline): MNHEY, SVGAGI. V lost 8 bases to trimming and J lost 3 bases; unmatched junction nucleotides: 10. The CDR3 nucleotides read TGTGCCAGCTGCCTAGACAGGGCTCGTGGAAACACCATATATTTT. It specifies CASCLDRARGNTIYF.

V is TRBV10-3 and J is TRBJ2-5, with D tentatively TRBD2 (6 bases). CDR1 ENHRY and CDR2 SYGVKD come from the germline V gene. V lost 6 bases to trimming and J lost 1 base, with 15 bases between them. The CDR3 consists of 15 residues. The CDR3 DNA reads TGTGCCATCAGCCCTCTGGGTAGCGGCCAAGAGACCCAGTACTTC. It is translated as CAISPLGSGQETQYF.

The rearrangement joins TRBV28 to TRBJ2-7; TRBD2 matches 12 bases. Trimming removed 10 bases from V and 4 bases from J; junction bases left unmatched: 5. Looked up from germline, CDR1 is MDHEN and CDR2 is SYDVKM. The CDR3 contains 13 residues. CDR3 loop: CATWTSGIYEQYF. CDR3 in DNA: TGTGCCACCTGGACTAGCGGGATTTACGAGCAGTACTTC.

V gene TRBV5-1 combines with J gene TRBJ2-7; 10 bases map to TRBD2. This CDR3 region has 16 residues. J gave up 1 base and V 1 base, and 5 bases lay outside the gene matches. CDR1 and CDR2 from the germline V gene are SGHRS and YFSETQ. The CDR3 sequence is CASSLSLAGVSYEQYF. The CDR3 DNA reads as TGCGCCAGCAGCTTGTCCCTAGCGGGAGTATCCTACGAGCAGTACTTC.

This clone was recorded a few times. The V call is TRBV27, the J call TRBJ1-4; 11 nucleotides align to TRBD1. In germline, CDR1 is MNHEY, CDR2 SMNVEV (reference sequence). The CDR3 runs 18 residues. V shed 0 bases and J 7 bases; nucleotides not matched to a gene: 10. CDR3 in amino acids: CASSLSRGTGGGSEKLFF. CDR3 DNA: TGTGCCAGCAGTTTATCCCGCGGGACAGGGGGAGGGAGTGAAAAACTGTTTTTT.

The genes are TRBV4-1 and TRBJ1-2; TRBD1 might be the D (5 bases). There are 16 residues in the CDR3. V shed 3 bases and J shed 7 bases, with 21 bases lying between them. CDR1 is MGHRA and CDR2 is YSYEKL in the germline V gene. The CDR3 loop is CASSHQGRVKEGGYTF. The CDR3 DNA reads TGCGCCAGCAGCCACCAAGGCAGGGTGAAGGAAGGTGGCTACACCTTC.

This sequence joins TRBV5-1 and TRBJ2-2, with 7 bases aligning to TRBD2. The CDR3 is made up of 15 amino acids. Germline values: CDR1 SGHRS, CDR2 YFSETQ. Trimming at V came to 4 bases and at J to 5 bases, leaving 8 bases not matched to a gene. CDR3 DNA sequence: TGCGCCAGCAGCCCGGGCGGGGGTCTTACCGGGGAGCTGTTTTTT. The encoded protein is CASSPGGGLTGELFF. Drawing the rest from reference TRBV5-1 and TRBJ2-2, the complete variable domain is KAGVTQTPRYLIKTRGQQVTLSCSPISGHRSVSWYQQTPGQGLQFLFEYFSETQRNKGNFPGRFSGRQFSNSRSEMNVSTLELGDSALYLCASSPGGGLTGELFFGEGSRLTVL.

The chain has TRBV11-2 and TRBJ1-1; no reliable D call. V was pared by 0 bases and J by 0 bases, with 5 bases between. CDR3 length: 14 residues. The germline V gene has CDR1 SGHAT and CDR2 FQNNGV. The CDR3 coding sequence is TGTGCCAGCAGCTTAGAATTTATGAACACTGAAGCTTTCTTT. Protein product: CASSLEFMNTEAFF.

The CDR3 region is CAWRVASGRITDTQYF. In DNA, the CDR3 is TGTGCCTGGAGAGTGGCTAGCGGGAGAATCACAGATACGCAGTATTTT. This sequence joins TRBV30 and TRBJ2-3; 10 bases are shared with TRBD2. V shed 3 bases and J 2 bases; nucleotides not matched to a gene: 8. The V gene's germline CDR1 is GTSNPN and CDR2 SVGIG (reference sequence). The CDR3 sequence is 16 residues long.

This chain uses TRBV9 with TRBJ2-3; 12 bases align to TRBD2. In germline, CDR1 is SGDLS, CDR2 YYNGEE. V lost 2 bases, J lost 2 bases, and 3 bases stayed unmatched. The CDR3 totals 16 residues. The CDR3 sequence is CASSVGLAGPTDTQYF. The CDR3 DNA follows: TGTGCCAGCAGCGTTGGACTAGCGGGACCCACAGATACGCAGTATTTT.

The V call is TRBV19, the J call TRBJ1-1, with unresolved D. CDR1 is LNHDA and CDR2 is SQIVND in the germline V gene (reference sequence). Trimming took 3 bases from V and 4 from J, leaving 15 bases between them. CDR3 length: 15 amino acids. In DNA form, the CDR3 reads TGTGCCAGTAGTATTGACTTTGGTGGAGGCACTGAAGCTTTCTTT. It is translated as CASSIDFGGGTEAFF. Full variable domain (remainder filled in from reference TRBV19 and TRBJ1-1): DGGITQSPKYLFRKEGQNVTLSCEQNLNHDAMYWYRQDPGQGLRLIYYSQIVNDFQKGDIAEGYSVSREKKESFPLTVTSAQKNPTAFYLCASSIDFGGGTEAFFGQGTRLTVV.

The chain uses TRBV27 and TRBJ1-1, with D possibly being TRBD1 (6 bases). V dropped 6 bases and J dropped 3 bases, with 14 bases sitting between them. Germline loops: CDR1 MNHEY, CDR2 SMNVEV (reference sequence). The CDR3 extends over 14 amino acids. The CDR3 loop is CASRQGVMYTEAFF. Here the CDR3 DNA reads TGTGCCAGCAGACAGGGAGTTATGTACACTGAAGCTTTCTTT.

A note on this clone: A junction boundary mismatches the germline segment, possibly from a read error. The rearrangement joins TRBV7-7 to TRBJ2-1, with 8 bases lining up with TRBD2. There are 15 residues in the CDR3. In germline, CDR1 is SSHAT, CDR2 FNYEAQ (reference sequence). DNA for the CDR3: TGTGCTAGCAGCTTGGGACTAGACGCCTACAATGAGCAGTTCTTC. Protein sequence: CASSLGLDAYNEQFF.

This clone appeared a few times. The chain carries TRBV28 and TRBJ1-3; tentatively, D is TRBD1 (6 bases). Germline assignment: CDR1 MDHEN and CDR2 SYDVKM. The V and J ends lost 8 bases and 4 bases respectively, with 9 bases between them. The CDR3 extends over 12 amino acids. CDR3 coding DNA: TGTGCCAGCGTCCAGGGGGGAAACACCATATATTTT. Translating it yields CASVQGGNTIYF.

V gene TRBV10-2 combines with J gene TRBJ2-1, with TRBD1 matching 8 bases. Trimming at V came to 3 bases and at J to 6 bases, leaving 7 bases not matched to a gene. CDR1 is WSHSY, CDR2 SAAADI, per germline. The CDR3 totals 15 residues. CDR3 protein: CASSEGGQGLNEQFF. DNA of the CDR3: TGCGCCAGCAGTGAAGGAGGACAGGGCCTCAATGAGCAGTTCTTC.

The chain uses TRBV18 and TRBJ1-1, with D maybe TRBD1 (5 bases). V shed 3 bases and J shed 3 bases, with 11 bases lying between them. Germline loops: CDR1 KGHSH, CDR2 LQKENI. CDR3 length: 14 residues. CDR3 protein: CASSPNRFYTEAFF. The CDR3, as DNA: TGTGCCAGCTCACCCAACAGGTTTTACACTGAAGCTTTCTTT. The whole variable domain, remainder taken from reference TRBV18 and TRBJ1-1, is NAGVMQNPRHLVRRRGQEARLRCSPMKGHSHVYWYRQLPEEGLKFMVYLQKENIIDESGMPKERFSAEFPKEGPSILRIQQVVRGDSAAYFCASSPNRFYTEAFFGQGTRLTVV.

This clone was observed a single time. The chain links TRBV15 to TRBJ1-4; 7 nucleotides agree with TRBD1. Germline lookup yields CDR1 LNHNV and CDR2 YYDKDF (reference sequence). The CDR3 runs 15 residues. The V gene end was trimmed by 0 bases and the J gene end by 6 bases; junction bases not matched to a gene: 4. CDR3 in amino acids: CATSREGTEDEKLFF. The CDR3 nucleotides read TGTGCCACCAGCAGAGAGGGGACAGAGGATGAAAAACTGTTTTTT.

The genes are TRBV2 and TRBJ2-7; weak D call: TRBD1 (6 bases). V dropped 7 bases and J dropped 4 bases, with 14 bases sitting between them. CDR1 and CDR2 (germline): SNHLY, FYNNEI. This CDR3 contains 13 residues. The CDR3 coding sequence is TGTGCCAGCACCCGGGACACGGGTTACGAGCAGTACTTC. It codes for CASTRDTGYEQYF.